The next 12 T cell receptor beta chains were all read from a single sample in a study of regulatory T cells in long-lasting Graves disease (dated by TCRdb to 2020 to 2023). The library was built by means of multiplex PCR. Instrument on record: Illumina HiSeq 4000. To build TCR beta libraries, CDR3 regions were amplified by Arm-PCR using iRepertoire HTBI primers. TCRdb trimmed the raw reads at Q25, called clones with MiXCR and kept productive beta chains. Rows are unified per CDR3 protein, each entry keeping the most common DNA and genes. This sample holds about 440,000 distinct CDR3 sequences; 14% to 15% were observed only once. The ten largest clones represent 16% of the sample. The time point label for this specimen denotes: newly diagnosed GD, antithyroid drugs for less than 3 months. For both TCR sequencing and RNA sequencing, RNA was extracted from PBMCs using TRIzol. This same sample was also taken into another study, of T cells in Graves' hyperthyroidism and ophthalmopathy.

The specimen was peripheral blood mononuclear cells (PBMCs), collected at new diagnosis, from a patient treated with antithyroid drugs. Receptors were obtained from a woman in her twenties or thirties with Graves disease. Donor details come from another sample of the same person, matched by shared clones.

This clonotype was counted ten times or more. The chain joins TRBV30 to TRBJ2-2; D unclear. The CDR3 is 11 residues long. The germline V gene has CDR1 GTSNPN and CDR2 SVGIG (reference sequence). With 4 bases removed from V and 4 bases from J, the gap between germline ends came to 4 bases. The CDR3 coding sequence is TGTGCCTGGACAGGCACCGGGGAGCTGTTTTTT. This gives the protein CAWTGTGELFF.

At least ten counts were recorded for this clonotype. V gene TRBV2 combines with J gene TRBJ2-7; possibly TRBD2 for D (6 bases). Germline V lookup: CDR1 SNHLY, CDR2 FYNNEI. The CDR3 is 16 amino acids. Trimming shortened V by 2 bases and J by 0 bases, and 14 bases separated the two germline ends. The DNA for the CDR3 is TGTGCCAGCAGTGAAACGGAGGGTTGGGGCTCCTACGAGCAGTACTTC. Translating it yields CASSETEGWGSYEQYF.

This clonotype was observed many times. This chain joins TRBV2 and TRBJ1-5; D is ambiguous. This CDR3 is built from 14 residues. From germline, CDR1 is SNHLY and CDR2 FYNNEI. Trimming took 3 bases from V and 3 from J, leaving 9 bases between them. CDR3 region: CASSDTTDNQPQHF. In DNA form, the CDR3 reads TGTGCCAGCAGTGACACTACAGACAATCAGCCCCAGCATTTT.

The rearrangement joins TRBV15 to TRBJ1-3; D is uncertain. Trimming pared 1 base from V and 0 bases from J, leaving 7 bases between. The CDR3 consists of 15 residues. Germline lookup yields CDR1 LNHNV and CDR2 YYDKDF (reference sequence). CDR3 in DNA: TGTGCCACCAGCAGAGGAGGGAGCTCTGGAAACACCATATATTTT. It specifies CATSRGGSSGNTIYF.

This clonotype came up many times. V is TRBV12-3 or TRBV12-4 and J is TRBJ2-2; TRBD2 agrees at 8 bases. Trimming took 3 bases from V and 6 from J; bases not matched to a gene: 9. This CDR3 has 16 residues. The CDR3 here is CASSFPGLGRAGELFF. CDR3 nucleotides: TGTGCCAGCAGTTTTCCGGGACTAGGGAGGGCCGGGGAGCTGTTTTTT.

This clonotype came up a few times. The chain employs TRBV4-1 and TRBJ1-1, with 10 bases lining up with TRBD1. CDR1 and CDR2 (germline): MGHRA, YSYEKL. The CDR3 spans 18 residues. V gave up 1 base and J gave up 0 bases; unmatched junction bases: 8. CDR3 bases: TGCGCCAGCAGCCAAGGGGGACAGGGGAAGCTAATGAACACTGAAGCTTTCTTT. Translation: CASSQGGQGKLMNTEAFF.

This clonotype was found many times. The chain has TRBV12-3 or TRBV12-4 and TRBJ2-3, with 12 bases lining up with TRBD2. Judging by the DNA end, TRBJ2-1 fits better; the J call may be wrong. The CDR3 spans 15 residues. The CDR3 reads CASSSGTSGPEEQFF. In DNA form, the CDR3 reads TGTGCCAGCAGTTCCGGGACTAGCGGGCCTGAGGAGCAGTTCTTC.

The chain is built from TRBV30 and TRBJ2-2, with a tentative D call TRBD2 (6 bases). This CDR3 region has 14 residues. Germline loops: CDR1 GTSNPN, CDR2 SVGIG (reference sequence). The V end lost 5 bases, the J end lost 5 bases, and 15 bases lay between the germline ends. The CDR3 reads CAWGPGLQTGELFF. CDR3 DNA sequence: TGTGCCTGGGGACCGGGACTCCAAACCGGGGAGCTGTTTTTT.

This clonotype was seen at least ten times. This sequence joins TRBV20-1 and TRBJ1-6; weak D call: TRBD1 (5 bases). The CDR3 consists of 14 residues. The V end was cut by 2 bases, the J end by 10 bases, with 15 bases between. Germline-derived CDR1 and CDR2 are DFQATT and SNEGSKA (reference sequence). CDR3 in DNA: TGCAGTGCTAGATACGGGGGTCCTTCGTCACCCCTCCACTTT. Translation: CSARYGGPSSPLHF.

This clonotype was recorded many times. V usage is TRBV6-1 and J usage is TRBJ1-5; 8 nucleotides align to TRBD1. V trimming: 9 bases; J trimming: 6 bases; junction bases outside the gene matches: 7. The CDR3 totals 13 residues. CDR1 MNHNS and CDR2 SASEGT come from the germline V gene. This CDR3 is CASSGGVSQPQHF. DNA of the CDR3: TGTGCCAGTTCAGGGGGCGTCAGTCAGCCCCAGCATTTT.

This clonotype has only a few counts. The chain recombines TRBV20-1 with TRBJ1-2, with D hard to call. Trimming shortened V by 6 bases and J by 4 bases, and 6 bases separated the two germline ends. This CDR3 has 10 amino acids. Per germline, CDR1 DFQATT and CDR2 SNEGSKA (reference sequence). The CDR3 coding sequence is TGCAGTGCCCCAAGCTATGGCTACACCTTC. Amino acids: CSAPSYGYTF.

The chain carries TRBV12-3 or TRBV12-4 and TRBJ2-7; 7 positions agree with TRBD1. The CDR3 has 14 amino acids. With V trimmed by 5 bases and J by 5 bases, 9 bases remained unmatched. The CDR3: CASSQTGYLHEQYF. The DNA for the CDR3 is TGTGCCAGCAGTCAGACAGGGTATCTCCACGAGCAGTACTTC.